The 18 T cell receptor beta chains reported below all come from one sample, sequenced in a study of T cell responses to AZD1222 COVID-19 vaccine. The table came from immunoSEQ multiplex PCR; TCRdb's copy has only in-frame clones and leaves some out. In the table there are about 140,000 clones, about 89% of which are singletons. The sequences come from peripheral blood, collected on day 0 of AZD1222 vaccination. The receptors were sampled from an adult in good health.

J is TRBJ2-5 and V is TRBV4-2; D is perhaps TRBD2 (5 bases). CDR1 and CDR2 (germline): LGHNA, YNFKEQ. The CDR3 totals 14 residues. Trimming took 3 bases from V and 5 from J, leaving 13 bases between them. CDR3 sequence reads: CASSQGGSGETQYF. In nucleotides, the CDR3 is TGTGCCAGCAGCCAGGGTGGGAGTGGGGAGACCCAGTACTTC.

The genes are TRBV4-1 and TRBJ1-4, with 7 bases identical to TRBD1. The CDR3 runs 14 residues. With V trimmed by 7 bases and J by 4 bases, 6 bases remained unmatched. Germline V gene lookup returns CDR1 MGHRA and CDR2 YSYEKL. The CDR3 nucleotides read TGCGCCAGCAAATCGGACAGGCGTAATGAAAAACTGTTTTTT. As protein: CASKSDRRNEKLFF.

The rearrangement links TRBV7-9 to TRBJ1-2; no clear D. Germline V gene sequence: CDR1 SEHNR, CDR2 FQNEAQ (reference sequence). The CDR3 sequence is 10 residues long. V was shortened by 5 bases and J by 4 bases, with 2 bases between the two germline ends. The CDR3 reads CASSRYGYTF. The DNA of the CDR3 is TGTGCCAGCAGCCGCTATGGCTACACCTTC.

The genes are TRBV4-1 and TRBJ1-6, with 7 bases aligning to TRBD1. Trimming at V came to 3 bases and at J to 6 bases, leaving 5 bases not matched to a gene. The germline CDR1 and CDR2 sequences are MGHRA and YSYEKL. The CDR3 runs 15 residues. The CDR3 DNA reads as TGCGCCAGCAGCCAGAGACAGGGTGGTAATTCACCCCTCCACTTT. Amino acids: CASSQRQGGNSPLHF.

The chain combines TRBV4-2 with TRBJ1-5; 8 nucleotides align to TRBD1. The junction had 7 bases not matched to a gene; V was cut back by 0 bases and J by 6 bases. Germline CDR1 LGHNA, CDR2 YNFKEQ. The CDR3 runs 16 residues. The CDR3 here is CASSQDEDRVGQPQHF. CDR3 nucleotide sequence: TGTGCCAGCAGCCAAGACGAGGACAGGGTCGGTCAGCCCCAGCATTTT.

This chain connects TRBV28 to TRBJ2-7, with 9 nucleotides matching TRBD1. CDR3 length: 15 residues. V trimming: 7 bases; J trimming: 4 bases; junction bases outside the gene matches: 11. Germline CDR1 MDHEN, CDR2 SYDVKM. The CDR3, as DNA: TGTGCCAGCAAAAGCCGGGACAGGGCTCCTTACGAGCAGTACTTC. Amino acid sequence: CASKSRDRAPYEQYF.

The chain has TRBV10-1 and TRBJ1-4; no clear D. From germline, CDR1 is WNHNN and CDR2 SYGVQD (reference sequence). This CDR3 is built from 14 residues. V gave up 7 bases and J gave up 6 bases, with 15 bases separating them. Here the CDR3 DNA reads TGCGCCAGCAAGTATGGTCAAGGGCATGAAAAACTGTTTTTT. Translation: CASKYGQGHEKLFF.

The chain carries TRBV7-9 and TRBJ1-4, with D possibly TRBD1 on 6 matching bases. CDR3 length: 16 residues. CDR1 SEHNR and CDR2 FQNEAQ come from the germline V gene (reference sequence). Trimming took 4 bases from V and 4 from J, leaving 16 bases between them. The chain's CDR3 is CASSYRQVGLNEKLFF. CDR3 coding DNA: TGTGCCAGCAGCTACAGACAGGTTGGGCTTAATGAAAAACTGTTTTTT.

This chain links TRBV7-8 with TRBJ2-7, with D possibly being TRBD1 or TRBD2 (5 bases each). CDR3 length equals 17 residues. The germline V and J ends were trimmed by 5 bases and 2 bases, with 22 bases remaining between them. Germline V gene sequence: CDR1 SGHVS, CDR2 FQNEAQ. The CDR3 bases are TGTGCCAGCAGCCCACCGGTTGAGGGTTTGGGGCCCTACGAGCAGTACTTC. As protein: CASSPPVEGLGPYEQYF.

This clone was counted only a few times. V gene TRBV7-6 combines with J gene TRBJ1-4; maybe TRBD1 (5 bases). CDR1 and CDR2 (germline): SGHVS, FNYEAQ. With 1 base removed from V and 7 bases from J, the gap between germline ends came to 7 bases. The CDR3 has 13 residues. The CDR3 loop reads CASSLVGGEKLFF. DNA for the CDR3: TGTGCCAGCAGCTTAGTCGGGGGTGAAAAACTGTTTTTT.

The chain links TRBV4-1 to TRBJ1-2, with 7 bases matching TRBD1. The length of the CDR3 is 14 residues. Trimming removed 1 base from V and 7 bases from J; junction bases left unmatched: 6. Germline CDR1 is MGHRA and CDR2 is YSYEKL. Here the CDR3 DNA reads TGCGCCAGCAGCCAAGTGACAGGGAAGACTGGCTACACCTTC. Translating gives CASSQVTGKTGYTF.

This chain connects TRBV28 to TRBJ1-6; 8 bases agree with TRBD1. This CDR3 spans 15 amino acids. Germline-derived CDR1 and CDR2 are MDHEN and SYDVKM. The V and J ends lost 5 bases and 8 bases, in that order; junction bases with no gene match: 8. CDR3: CASSPSTGVYSPLHF. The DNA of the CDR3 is TGTGCCAGCAGTCCCTCGACAGGGGTTTATTCACCCCTCCACTTT.

The CDR3 sequence is CASSQTGRNYGYTF. The CDR3 DNA reads TGTGCCAGCAGCCAAACCGGTCGAAACTATGGCTACACCTTC. J is TRBJ1-2 and V is TRBV16; D unclear. Trimming removed 2 bases from V and 2 bases from J, with 9 bases in between. The germline gives CDR1 KGHSY, CDR2 FQNENV. The CDR3 totals 14 residues.

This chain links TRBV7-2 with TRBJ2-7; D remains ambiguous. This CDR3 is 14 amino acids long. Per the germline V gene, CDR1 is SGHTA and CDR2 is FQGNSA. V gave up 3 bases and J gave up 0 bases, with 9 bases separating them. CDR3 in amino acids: CASSFRRNSYEQYF. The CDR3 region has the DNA TGTGCCAGCAGCTTTCGGCGGAACTCCTACGAGCAGTACTTC.

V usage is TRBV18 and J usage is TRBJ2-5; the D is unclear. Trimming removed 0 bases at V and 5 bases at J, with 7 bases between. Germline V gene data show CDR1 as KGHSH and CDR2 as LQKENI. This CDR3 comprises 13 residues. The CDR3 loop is CASSPPAWETQYF. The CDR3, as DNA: TGTGCCAGCTCACCACCGGCGTGGGAGACCCAGTACTTC.

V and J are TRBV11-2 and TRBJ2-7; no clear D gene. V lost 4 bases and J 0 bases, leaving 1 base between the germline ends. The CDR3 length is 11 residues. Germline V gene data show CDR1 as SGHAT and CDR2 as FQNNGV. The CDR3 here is CASSSSYEQYF. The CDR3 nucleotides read TGTGCCAGCAGCTCCTCCTACGAGCAGTACTTC.

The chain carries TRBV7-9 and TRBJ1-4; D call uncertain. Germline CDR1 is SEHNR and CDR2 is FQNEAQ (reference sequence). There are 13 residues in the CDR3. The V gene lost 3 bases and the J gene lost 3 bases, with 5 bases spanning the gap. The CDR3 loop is CASSFNANEKLFF. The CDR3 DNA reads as TGTGCCAGCAGCTTTAACGCTAATGAAAAACTGTTTTTT.

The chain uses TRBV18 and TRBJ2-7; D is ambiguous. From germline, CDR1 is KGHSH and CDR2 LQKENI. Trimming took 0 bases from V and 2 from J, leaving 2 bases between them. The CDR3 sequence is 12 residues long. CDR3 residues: CASSPPTYEQYF. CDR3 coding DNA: TGTGCCAGCTCACCACCCACCTACGAGCAGTACTTC.